This T cell receptor beta chain was captured in a study of shared clonotypes between healthy human individuals. Study-level background: Donor ages ranged 18 to 49 years: a couple of women, a few men.

The assay was run at deep level. Generated by immunoSEQ multiplex PCR, the TCRdb table keeps only in-frame clones and is missing some. The table lists over a million clones, roughly 96% of them singletons. V lost 5 bases and J 1 base, leaving 6 bases between the germline ends. This CDR3 region has 13 residues. Per the germline V gene, CDR1 is LGHNA and CDR2 is YNFKEQ. The rearrangement links TRBV4-2 to TRBJ2-1; perhaps TRBD2 as D (5 bases). This clonotype was obtained from a man aged 25 to 45 in good health. The sequenced sample consisted of naive CD4+ T cells sorted from blood. The subset: CD45RA+ positively selected. CDR3 in amino acids: CASSGSSYNEQFF. CDR3 nucleotide sequence: TGTGCCAGCAGCGGGAGTTCCTACAATGAGCAGTTCTTC.